This record looks at one T cell receptor (beta chain) sequence and its context. The antigen is undetermined. At one end, the junction sequence differs from germline, possibly due to a read error. CDR1 SGHVS and CDR2 FNYEAQ come from the germline V gene. CDR3 length: 14 residues. Genomic DNA, serving as template, underwent TCR beta VDJ and CDR3 profiling. Each CDR3 protein gets one entry after TCRdb re-called the reads with MiXCR. The sample has 260,000 or so distinct CDR3 sequences, 82% seen once; the top ten hold approximately 40%. Patients sequenced had flow cytometry evidence of CD8+CD57+ cell expansion. These data come from a study of CD8+CD57+ T cells in acquired aplastic anemia. Study summary: Roughly 3.1 ug was the average amount of DNA from sorted CD4+ and CD8+ cells.

Study-level findings and limits: A set of approximately 30 CD8+ CDR3 sequences was shared between patients and controls, and these sequences appeared highly expressed in patients.

The sequenced sample was sorted CD4+, CD8+, or CD8+CD57+ T cells (not recorded which) from PBMCs. The sequence came from a human donor with aplastic anemia. This chain joins TRBV7-6 and TRBJ1-6, with a weak D call TRBD1 (5 bases). The CDR3 region is CASSLFTGGAMSSF. CDR3 bases: TGTGCCAGCAGCTTATTTACGGGGGGAGCGATGAGCAGCTTT.